This T cell receptor (beta chain) was documented in a study of T cell repertoires in cytomegalovirus infection. TCRdb re-analysed the reads in MiXCR, keeping a single row per CDR3 protein. The repertoire holds 150,000 to 200,000 distinct CDR3 sequences, approximately 9.7% seen once, with about 4.2% in the top ten. This clonotype was observed many times. The sequence came from a human donor in good health (CMV status not recorded). Some clones in this sample may be carry-over from other donors' samples. Sequenced input: PBMCs.

The CDR3 bases are TGTGCCAGCAGTTTAGTTATAGGGGGTCGGCACACTGAAGCTTTCTTT. Translating it yields CASSLVIGGRHTEAFF. The rearrangement uses TRBV12-3 or TRBV12-4 and TRBJ1-1; possibly TRBD1 for D (6 bases). CDR3 length: 16 residues. V gave up 1 base and J gave up 3 bases, with 15 bases separating them.